This T cell receptor beta chain appears in the sequencing data of a study of T cells in Graves' hyperthyroidism and ophthalmopathy (dated by TCRdb to the late 2010s). Looking at the study overall: Peripheral blood was collected at initial diagnosis, before any treatment. According to the paper, TCR Vbeta CDR3 sequencing was carried out on about 140 peripheral blood samples, which came from under 50 ophthalmopathy, around 74 hyperthyroidism and some 17 progressor patients. The study also compared thyroid tissue and blood T-cell repertoires from roughly six Graves' hyperthyroidism patients. The 75 to 100 discovery patients were randomly split 7:3 into training and test sets. To identify TCR V-J signatures that set the groups apart, the researchers used a discovery cohort of 100 patients, made up of under 45 with Graves' ophthalmopathy and about 55 with stable Graves' hyperthyroidism. After blood sampling, hyperthyroidism patients were treated with methimazole at a starting dose of 30 mg daily, and ophthalmopathy patients were treated with high-dose intravenous methylprednisolone. Whether ophthalmopathy could be predicted prospectively was tested in an independent validation cohort made up of about 18 hyperthyroidism patients plus 17 patients who later progressed to ophthalmopathy. Summary of the overall study and its limitations: Sample size was not statistically predetermined, and investigators were not blinded to group allocation. Most expanded thyroid clonotypes (frequency above 0.001) were also detected in blood, a finding suggesting that blood repertoires may reflect thyroid immune responses. In validation, the model predicted progression to ophthalmopathy a median of about 6.8 months before onset, with approximately 71% sensitivity and about 72% specificity. Ophthalmopathy was separated from stable hyperthyroidism by a 13 V-J signature model, with about 86% sensitivity and roughly 84% specificity obtained in cross-validation and 80%/75% obtained in testing.

CDR1 and CDR2 are drawn from the germline V gene: SGHTA, FQGNSA. There are 15 amino acids in the CDR3, from cysteine to phenylalanine inclusive. Solely the CDR3 DNA is kept, with 45 bases framed from the first base. Unmatched junction bases come to 5, with V trimmed by 5 bases and J by 7 bases. The TCR beta CDR3 regions were amplified from RNA transcripts. The TCR CDR3 was subjected to a first round of RT-PCR using the HTBI primer set and the Qiagen OneStep RT-PCR kit. The libraries were constructed in a second round of multiplex PCR and then size-selected and purified. Paired-end sequencing of the libraries was performed with 100 bp reads on an Illumina HiSeq2000. The paper's data handling went like this. Raw data were processed with SOAPnuke, discarding reads with adapters, uncalled bases, mean Phred below 15, or no exact constant-primer or identifier match. High-quality paired reads were merged using COPE v1.2.5, and each unique nucleotide sequence was defined as a clonotype. MiTCR v1.1 was used to align clonotypes to the IMGT TRBV, TRBD and TRBJ reference segments. Only V-J combinations with frequency above 0.0001, covering about 99% of repertoires, were analysed. The TCS score was defined as the ratio of F50 (clonal expansion) to E x V (chaos), calculated using BLOSUM62-based TCRdist between CDR3 peptides within each V-J. Welch's t-statistics and random forest reduced fewer than 550 V-J features to about 12, which were used in a naive Bayes classifier (R e1071). Starting from the raw public reads, TCRdb applied fastp trimming at Q25, assembled clones with MiXCR and retained in-frame beta chains. Entries are consolidated by CDR3 protein sequence, retaining the most common genes and DNA. TCRdb's processing, not the authors' own work, is the source of the V and J calls. A total of around 350,000 distinct CDR3 sequences appear in this sample, about 12% of them only once. The ten most abundant clones make up around a tenth of the sample.

Stable Graves' hyperthyroidism was defined as the absence of progression to ophthalmopathy over 18 months of follow-up. Hyperthyroidism patients were aged 18 to 65 years and newly diagnosed, with disease duration of less than 2 months. The study excluded patients with uncontrolled infections, other autoimmune diseases, pregnancy or lactation. Diagnoses were established on the basis of clinical symptoms, serum thyroxine and TRAb, thyroid ultrasound, and orbital computed tomography. PBMCs were isolated from about 10 ml of fresh peripheral blood by Ficoll-Paque density gradient centrifugation. Total RNA was extracted using Trizol reagent, and RNA quality was assessed on an Agilent 2100 Bioanalyzer. This clonotype was seen at least ten times. Its binding antigen is unknown. The input lacks base qualities; no much larger clone sits a single base away.

In this chain, TRBV7-2 is recombined with TRBJ2-1; a stretch of 13 junction bases matches TRBD2. The TCR comes from a woman aged 18 to 35 with Graves' hyperthyroidism. Source material: blood. The CDR3 region has the sequence CASSPSTSGGNEQFF. The nucleotide sequence reads TGTGCCAGCAGCCCCTCGACTAGCGGGGGGAATGAGCAGTTCTTC.